The rows below give T cell receptor beta chains drawn from one sample of a study of T cells after yellow fever vaccination. TCRdb redid the calling of the 5' RACE reads with MiXCR, one entry per CDR3 protein. The table has approximately 580,000 distinct CDR3 sequences, roughly a sixth seen once; the top ten hold 17%. Sequencing used PBMCs, obtained roughly 5 days after the first yellow fever vaccination. These receptors all come from a man younger than 30 who received the YFV17D yellow fever vaccine. The CDR3 runs from the conserved cysteine through the conserved F or W. The order of the fields is D gene, clone size, J gene, V gene, CDR3 protein, CDR3 DNA. A D gene is named only where the DNA matches it firmly. The size of a clone is reported for some rows only, either as once, few or many, or as a class for expanded clones.

.,few,TRBJ1-2,TRBV9,CASSVSQDRSDGYTF,TGTGCCAGCAGCGTATCCCAAGACAGGAGCGATGGCTACACCTTC
.,many,TRBJ2-3,TRBV12-3/TRBV12-4,CASSFAGNTDTQYF,TGTGCCAGCAGTTTCGCCGGGAACACAGATACGCAGTATTTT
.,.,TRBJ1-5,TRBV30,CAWSRTLGMGNQPQHF,TGTGCCTGGAGTCGGACATTAGGAATGGGCAATCAGCCCCAGCATTTT
.,.,TRBJ2-5,TRBV14,CASSQDHGGETQYF,TGTGCCAGCAGCCAAGATCATGGGGGCGAGACCCAGTACTTC
TRBD2,few,TRBJ2-5,TRBV20-1,CSARNLAGVRETQYF,TGCAGTGCTAGAAATTTAGCGGGGGTCCGGGAGACCCAGTACTTC
.,few,TRBJ1-6,TRBV12-3/TRBV12-4,CASSYGASSYNSPLHF,TGTGCCAGCAGTTATGGGGCAAGCTCCTATAATTCACCCCTCCACTTT
.,.,TRBJ1-5,TRBV4-1,CASSHFAVVQPQHF,TGCGCCAGCAGCCATTTCGCTGTGGTGCAGCCCCAGCATTTT
.,few,TRBJ2-7,TRBV11-2,CASSLKSGGGFGRSSYEQYF,TGTGCCAGCAGCTTAAAATCAGGGGGGGGGTTCGGAAGAAGCTCCTACGAGCAGTACTTC
TRBD2,.,TRBJ2-3,TRBV4-2,CASSRLRGGTDTQYF,TGTGCCAGCAGCCGGCTCCGGGGGGGCACAGATACGCAGTATTTT
.,few,TRBJ2-2,TRBV7-2,CASSLLLAYGELFF,TGTGCCAGCAGCTTGCTCCTGGCTTACGGGGAGCTGTTTTTT